This TCR beta chain was recorded in a study of blood T cells in healthy people across ages. Trimming shortened V by 4 bases and J by 8 bases, and 17 bases separated the two germline ends. Germline values: CDR1 GTSNPN, CDR2 SVGIG (reference sequence). The CDR3 is made up of 13 amino acids. Notes on this clonotype: Its antigen is still unknown.

A sample-barcoded 5' primer and a J-beta primer mix were used in a second PCR of roughly 7 to 11 cycles. Each cDNA molecule was tagged by a template-switch adaptor with 12 random nucleotides. TCRdb analysed the 5' RACE reads with MiXCR anew, one entry per CDR3 protein. The table has 850,000 to 1,000,000 distinct CDR3 sequences, approximately 50% seen once; the top ten hold about a fifth. Overall study findings and caveats: Naive CD4+ cell counts and diversity both ran higher in long-lived than in aged donors. Observed TCR beta diversity showed a strong correlation with the percentage of naive T cells as measured by flow cytometry.

Specimen: blood. This receptor was taken from a woman aged 60-70 years in good health. The chain joins TRBV30 to TRBJ1-2, with D unclear. CDR3 residues: CAWTQAWGLGYTF. DNA of the CDR3: TGTGCCTGGACCCAGGCTTGGGGTCTCGGCTACACCTTC.